This section outlines one TCR beta chain sequence together with its context. What it binds is unknown. Only in-frame clones appear in the TCRdb table, and some are missing; sequencing was by immunoSEQ multiplex PCR. The table has approximately 130,000 clones, 86% seen once. The data are from a study of PD-1 blockade in mismatch repair-deficient tumors. Study-level points and caveats: Tumor-resident clones, often absent from pretreatment blood, expanded after pembrolizumab and then contracted.

V lost 4 bases and J lost 4, with 10 bases in between. CDR1 KGHSY and CDR2 FQNENV come from the germline V gene. The CDR3 sequence is 13 residues long. This rearrangement joins TRBV16 to TRBJ1-1, with D possibly TRBD1 on 5 matching bases. This TCR derives from an adult with mismatch repair-deficient cancer. The specimen comprised peripheral blood, sampled 44 weeks after starting pembrolizumab. CDR3 sequence: CASSLRQLTEAFF. The CDR3 DNA reads as TGTGCCAGCAGCCTACGACAGCTCACTGAAGCTTTCTTT.